A selection of T cell receptor beta chains follows, all from one sample in a study of a mutant IDH1 vaccine in newly diagnosed glioma. This table comes from immunoSEQ multiplex PCR, and its TCRdb copy is limited to in-frame clones, with some not included. The sample carries fewer than 35,000 clones, more than 75% recorded once. No antigen has been assigned to these receptors. The material sequenced was PBMCs, taken from a glioma patient whose treatment included an IDH1 peptide vaccine. Receptor source: a man in his forties with glioma. The CDR3 runs from the conserved cysteine through the conserved F or W. A D gene is named only where the DNA matches it firmly. Expanded clones are given a class, and other clones once, few, many or no size at all.

CDR3 DNA: TGTGCCGCGTCCAGGGGTATGAACACTGAAGCTTTCTTT; CDR3 protein: CAASRGMNTEAFF; clone size: NA; D gene: NA; V gene: TRBV30; J gene: TRBJ1-1
CDR3 DNA: TGTGCCAGCAGCCGGGACGGAATCTATGGCTACACCTTC; CDR3 protein: CASSRDGIYGYTF; clone size: once; D gene: NA; V gene: TRBV28; J gene: TRBJ1-2
CDR3 DNA: TGTGCCAGCAGCACCTTCCGAGGGGCGCAGTATTTT; CDR3 protein: CASSTFRGAQYF; clone size: NA; D gene: NA; V gene: TRBV7-2; J gene: TRBJ2-3
CDR3 DNA: TGTGCCAGCAGCTGGGGGGCAGGGGCCGTCGGCAATCAGCCCCAGCATTTT; CDR3 protein: CASSWGAGAVGNQPQHF; clone size: NA; D gene: NA; V gene: TRBV28; J gene: TRBJ1-5
CDR3 DNA: TGTGCCAGCAGTTCTGGGACTAGCGGGGGGCCCGGCACAGATACGCAGTATTTT; CDR3 protein: CASSSGTSGGPGTDTQYF; clone size: NA; D gene: TRBD2; V gene: TRBV2; J gene: TRBJ2-3
CDR3 DNA: TGTGCCACCAGCACCGGGACAGGAAGCAATGAGCAGTTCTTC; CDR3 protein: CATSTGTGSNEQFF; clone size: once; D gene: TRBD1; V gene: TRBV15; J gene: TRBJ2-1
CDR3 DNA: TGTGCCAGCAGCCCCACCGGGACAGGGAGAGAGACCCAGTACTTC; CDR3 protein: CASSPTGTGRETQYF; clone size: once; D gene: TRBD1; V gene: TRBV14; J gene: TRBJ2-5
CDR3 DNA: TGTGCCAGCAGTACCGGTTGGGAGCAGTACTTC; CDR3 protein: CASSTGWEQYF; clone size: NA; D gene: NA; V gene: TRBV6-6; J gene: TRBJ2-7
CDR3 DNA: TGCGCCAGCAGCTTGGCCGGGACTAGCGCAGATACGCAGTATTTT; CDR3 protein: CASSLAGTSADTQYF; clone size: few; D gene: TRBD2; V gene: TRBV5-1; J gene: TRBJ2-3
CDR3 DNA: TGTGCCAGTAGTATATGGGGGGAGGGGGTCATGAACACTGAAGCTTTCTTT; CDR3 protein: CASSIWGEGVMNTEAFF; clone size: NA; D gene: NA; V gene: TRBV19; J gene: TRBJ1-1
CDR3 DNA: TGTGCCAGCAGTTCCCCGACAGTCTCGACTGAAGCTTTCTTT; CDR3 protein: CASSSPTVSTEAFF; clone size: NA; D gene: NA; V gene: TRBV28; J gene: TRBJ1-1
CDR3 DNA: TGTGCCAGCAGCTACCGGGGCACCTCCTACGAGCAGTACTTC; CDR3 protein: CASSYRGTSYEQYF; clone size: NA; D gene: NA; V gene: TRBV27; J gene: TRBJ2-7
CDR3 DNA: TGCGCCAGCAGCTTGTGGGGTGGGGCCGACACCGGGGAGCTGTTTTTT; CDR3 protein: CASSLWGGADTGELFF; clone size: once; D gene: NA; V gene: TRBV5-1; J gene: TRBJ2-2
CDR3 DNA: TGTGCCATCAAGAGCACAGATACGCAGTATTTT; CDR3 protein: CAIKSTDTQYF; clone size: NA; D gene: NA; V gene: TRBV10-3; J gene: TRBJ2-3
CDR3 DNA: TGCGCCAGCAGCTTCTCGGGTCCCTCGAGCTCTGGAAACACCATATATTTT; CDR3 protein: CASSFSGPSSSGNTIYF; clone size: NA; D gene: NA; V gene: TRBV5-1; J gene: TRBJ1-3
CDR3 DNA: TGCAGCGTTGAAGACCCTGGGGCCAACGTCCTGACTTTC; CDR3 protein: CSVEDPGANVLTF; clone size: NA; D gene: NA; V gene: TRBV29-1; J gene: TRBJ2-6
CDR3 DNA: TGTGCCAGCAAAACAGGGGGCAGTAATGAAAAACTGTTTTTT; CDR3 protein: CASKTGGSNEKLFF; clone size: NA; D gene: TRBD1; V gene: TRBV28; J gene: TRBJ1-4
CDR3 DNA: TGTGCCAGCTTATCCCGGGGGGCCGAAGGTGGAGATACGCAGTATTTT; CDR3 protein: CASLSRGAEGGDTQYF; clone size: NA; D gene: NA; V gene: TRBV28; J gene: TRBJ2-3
CDR3 DNA: TGTGCCAGCAGCTTCCAGGATGGGAGTCAGCCCCAGCATTTT; CDR3 protein: CASSFQDGSQPQHF; clone size: NA; D gene: NA; V gene: TRBV7-2; J gene: TRBJ1-5
CDR3 DNA: TGTGCCAGCAGCTTAGATCTAGCGGGGGACTCATCCGGGGAGCTGTTTTTT; CDR3 protein: CASSLDLAGDSSGELFF; clone size: NA; D gene: TRBD2; V gene: TRBV7-9; J gene: TRBJ2-2
CDR3 DNA: TGTGCCAGCAGTTTTATCCCCAGGGGGCGAGGTGAAAAACTGTTTTTT; CDR3 protein: CASSFIPRGRGEKLFF; clone size: few; D gene: TRBD1; V gene: TRBV28; J gene: TRBJ1-4
CDR3 DNA: TGTGCCAGCAGCTCTCCCGTTGGCGGCCACGAGCAGTACTTC; CDR3 protein: CASSSPVGGHEQYF; clone size: NA; D gene: NA; V gene: TRBV7-2; J gene: TRBJ2-7
CDR3 DNA: TGTGCCAGCAGCTTAGTATCAGGAGGGAAAGAGACCCAGTACTTC; CDR3 protein: CASSLVSGGKETQYF; clone size: NA; D gene: NA; V gene: TRBV7-2; J gene: TRBJ2-5
CDR3 DNA: TGCAGCGTCGAAGAGGGCTACACCTTC; CDR3 protein: CSVEEGYTF; clone size: NA; D gene: NA; V gene: TRBV29-1; J gene: TRBJ1-2
CDR3 DNA: TGTGCCGCTGGGAGGGAAAAACTGTTTTTT; CDR3 protein: CAAGREKLFF; clone size: once; D gene: NA; V gene: TRBV6-5; J gene: TRBJ1-4
CDR3 DNA: TGTGCCAGCTCACTCCAGACGGCCGTGGGCAATCAGCCCCAGCATTTT; CDR3 protein: CASSLQTAVGNQPQHF; clone size: few; D gene: NA; V gene: TRBV18; J gene: TRBJ1-5
CDR3 DNA: TGTGCCAGCAGTGAAATAGGGGGAAAAGAGACCCAGTACTTC; CDR3 protein: CASSEIGGKETQYF; clone size: NA; D gene: NA; V gene: TRBV2; J gene: TRBJ2-5
CDR3 DNA: TGTGCCAGCAGCCAAGACCCCGACAGAGTCTACGAGCAGTACTTC; CDR3 protein: CASSQDPDRVYEQYF; clone size: NA; D gene: NA; V gene: TRBV4-2; J gene: TRBJ2-7
CDR3 DNA: TGTGCCAGCTCGCCAACTCGACAGGGGGGCAATGAGCAGTTCTTC; CDR3 protein: CASSPTRQGGNEQFF; clone size: once; D gene: TRBD1; V gene: TRBV18; J gene: TRBJ2-1
CDR3 DNA: TGTGCCAGTCGGACAGCGTCTAATAACTATGGCTACACCTTC; CDR3 protein: CASRTASNNYGYTF; clone size: NA; D gene: NA; V gene: TRBV6-6; J gene: TRBJ1-2
CDR3 DNA: TGTGCCAGCAGCGCCATCAAGAACAATGAGCAGTTCTTC; CDR3 protein: CASSAIKNNEQFF; clone size: NA; D gene: NA; V gene: TRBV11-3; J gene: TRBJ2-1
CDR3 DNA: TGCAGCGTCCGCCCGGCCGGTTGGGAGACCCAGTACTTC; CDR3 protein: CSVRPAGWETQYF; clone size: once; D gene: NA; V gene: TRBV29-1; J gene: TRBJ2-5
CDR3 DNA: TGTGCCAGCAGCTTGGGGGGAGGACAGGCACAAGAGACCCAGTACTTC; CDR3 protein: CASSLGGGQAQETQYF; clone size: NA; D gene: NA; V gene: TRBV5-5; J gene: TRBJ2-5
CDR3 DNA: TGCGCCAGCAGCTTAGGACAGCCAGACTCTGGAAACACCATATATTTT; CDR3 protein: CASSLGQPDSGNTIYF; clone size: few; D gene: NA; V gene: TRBV5-1; J gene: TRBJ1-3
CDR3 DNA: TGTGCCAGCAGTTCGGCGGGAAACTATGGCTACACCTTC; CDR3 protein: CASSSAGNYGYTF; clone size: NA; D gene: NA; V gene: TRBV6-5; J gene: TRBJ1-2
CDR3 DNA: TGTGCCAGCAGTGAAAGGGAAATGACTTCGGCGGGGCAGATACCGGATGAGCAGTTCTTC; CDR3 protein: CASSEREMTSAGQIPDEQFF; clone size: NA; D gene: NA; V gene: TRBV6-1; J gene: TRBJ2-1
CDR3 DNA: TGTGCCAGCAGTGAGGGTCCTGTTAGGGGCTACACCTTC; CDR3 protein: CASSEGPVRGYTF; clone size: NA; D gene: NA; V gene: TRBV2; J gene: TRBJ1-2
CDR3 DNA: TGTGCCAGCAGTGATTCGGGACTAGCGGGAGGGCGAACGGAGACCCAGTACTTC; CDR3 protein: CASSDSGLAGGRTETQYF; clone size: NA; D gene: TRBD2; V gene: TRBV6-4; J gene: TRBJ2-5
CDR3 DNA: TGTGCCAGCAGCCCCCAGGGGAGAGGGTGGATGACCCAGTACTTC; CDR3 protein: CASSPQGRGWMTQYF; clone size: NA; D gene: NA; V gene: TRBV6-5; J gene: TRBJ2-5
CDR3 DNA: TGTGCCTGGAAGTCCCCCGGGACGGACTATAATTCACCCCTCCACTTT; CDR3 protein: CAWKSPGTDYNSPLHF; clone size: few; D gene: NA; V gene: TRBV30; J gene: TRBJ1-6
CDR3 DNA: TGCGCCAGCAGCTTGCCCCCCGGCGACAATAATGAAAAACTGTTTTTT; CDR3 protein: CASSLPPGDNNEKLFF; clone size: NA; D gene: NA; V gene: TRBV5-1; J gene: TRBJ1-4
CDR3 DNA: TGTGCCAGCAGCACGGGACTGATCTACGAGCAGTACTTC; CDR3 protein: CASSTGLIYEQYF; clone size: NA; D gene: NA; V gene: TRBV5-4; J gene: TRBJ2-7
CDR3 DNA: TGTGCCAGCAGCGTAGGGGGCAGGGACCAAGAGACCCAGTACTTC; CDR3 protein: CASSVGGRDQETQYF; clone size: few; D gene: NA; V gene: TRBV9; J gene: TRBJ2-5
CDR3 DNA: TGTGCCAGCAGCTTAGCGGGAGGGCACAATGAGCAGTTCTTC; CDR3 protein: CASSLAGGHNEQFF; clone size: NA; D gene: TRBD2; V gene: TRBV11-2; J gene: TRBJ2-1
CDR3 DNA: TGTGCCAGCTCCCTGGACGGGAGGACTGAAGCTTTCTTT; CDR3 protein: CASSLDGRTEAFF; clone size: NA; D gene: NA; V gene: TRBV18; J gene: TRBJ1-1
CDR3 DNA: TGTGCCAGCAGCCTTGGGACTGGAGGGAACATTCAGTACTTC; CDR3 protein: CASSLGTGGNIQYF; clone size: NA; D gene: NA; V gene: TRBV7-3; J gene: TRBJ2-4
CDR3 DNA: TGTGCCAGTAGTACCTCCCCAACAGGGGCCGGCTATGGCTACACCTTC; CDR3 protein: CASSTSPTGAGYGYTF; clone size: NA; D gene: TRBD1; V gene: TRBV19; J gene: TRBJ1-2
CDR3 DNA: TGTGCCAGCAGCCCCGGAGGACAGGGGTTAGGCTACACCTTC; CDR3 protein: CASSPGGQGLGYTF; clone size: NA; D gene: TRBD1; V gene: TRBV13; J gene: TRBJ1-2
CDR3 DNA: TGTGCCACCGGGGCCAGGCTCTCTGGGGCCAACGTCCTGACTTTC; CDR3 protein: CATGARLSGANVLTF; clone size: NA; D gene: NA; V gene: TRBV15; J gene: TRBJ2-6
CDR3 DNA: TGTGCCAGCAGTGACACTAGGAGTGTGACCCAGTACTTC; CDR3 protein: CASSDTRSVTQYF; clone size: NA; D gene: NA; V gene: TRBV2; J gene: TRBJ2-5
CDR3 DNA: TGTGCCAGCAGGGAAGGGGGGGCCTCCTACGAGCAGTACTTC; CDR3 protein: CASREGGASYEQYF; clone size: NA; D gene: NA; V gene: TRBV27; J gene: TRBJ2-7
CDR3 DNA: TGTGCCAGCAGCCCCTCGCCAGAATGGGAGCAGTACTTC; CDR3 protein: CASSPSPEWEQYF; clone size: NA; D gene: NA; V gene: TRBV6-1; J gene: TRBJ2-5
CDR3 DNA: TGTGCCAGCTCACCCAGTAAGGACTATGGCTACACCTTC; CDR3 protein: CASSPSKDYGYTF; clone size: NA; D gene: NA; V gene: TRBV18; J gene: TRBJ1-2
CDR3 DNA: TGTGCCAGCAGTGACGGTAGTACGGGGGGGCCTGGGACAGATACGCAGTATTTT; CDR3 protein: CASSDGSTGGPGTDTQYF; clone size: NA; D gene: TRBD2; V gene: TRBV2; J gene: TRBJ2-3
CDR3 DNA: TGTGCCAGCAGCTCTCCCGGGACAGGGAAGTTCCAGCCCCAGCATTTT; CDR3 protein: CASSSPGTGKFQPQHF; clone size: NA; D gene: TRBD1; V gene: TRBV28; J gene: TRBJ1-5
CDR3 DNA: TGTGCCAGCAGCTTAGAGGCGGATGAAAAACTGTTTTTT; CDR3 protein: CASSLEADEKLFF; clone size: few; D gene: NA; V gene: TRBV13; J gene: TRBJ1-4
CDR3 DNA: TGTGCCAGCAGAGTATATGGCGGGGGACAGGGGGCTTGGAATGAGCAGTTCTTC; CDR3 protein: CASRVYGGGQGAWNEQFF; clone size: NA; D gene: TRBD1; V gene: TRBV25-1; J gene: TRBJ2-1
CDR3 DNA: TGTGCCTGGAGGCGGACTGCCGCCGGGGAGCTGTTTTTT; CDR3 protein: CAWRRTAAGELFF; clone size: NA; D gene: NA; V gene: TRBV30; J gene: TRBJ2-2
CDR3 DNA: TGTGCCAGCAGCTTAGGCCAGGGTAGTGAGACCCAGTACTTC; CDR3 protein: CASSLGQGSETQYF; clone size: NA; D gene: NA; V gene: TRBV7-6; J gene: TRBJ2-5